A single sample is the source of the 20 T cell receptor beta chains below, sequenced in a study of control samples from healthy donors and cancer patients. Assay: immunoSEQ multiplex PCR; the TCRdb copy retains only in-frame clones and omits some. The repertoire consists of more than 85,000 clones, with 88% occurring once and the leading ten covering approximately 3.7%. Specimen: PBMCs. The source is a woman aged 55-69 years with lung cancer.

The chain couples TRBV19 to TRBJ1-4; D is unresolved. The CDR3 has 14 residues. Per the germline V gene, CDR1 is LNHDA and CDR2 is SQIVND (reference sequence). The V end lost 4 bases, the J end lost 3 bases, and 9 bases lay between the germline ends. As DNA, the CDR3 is TGTGCCAGTAGTACCGGACTTGCTAATGAAAAACTGTTTTTT. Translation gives CASSTGLANEKLFF.

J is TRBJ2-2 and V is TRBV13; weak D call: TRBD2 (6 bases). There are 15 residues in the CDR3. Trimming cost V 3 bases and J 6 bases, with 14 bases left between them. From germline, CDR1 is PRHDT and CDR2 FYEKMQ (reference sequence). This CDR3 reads CASSLIGSSAGELFF. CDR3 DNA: TGTGCCAGCAGCTTGATCGGGAGTAGTGCCGGGGAGCTGTTTTTT.

The CDR3 reads CASSYKTGATEAFF. CDR3 DNA: TGTGCCAGCAGTTATAAAACCGGGGCTACTGAAGCTTTCTTT. The J gene is TRBJ1-1, the V gene TRBV6-6; D is possibly TRBD1 (5 bases). The ends were cut back, 3 bases at V and 5 bases at J, with 13 bases in the middle. The CDR3 is 14 residues long. Germline values: CDR1 MNHNY, CDR2 SVGAGI (reference sequence).

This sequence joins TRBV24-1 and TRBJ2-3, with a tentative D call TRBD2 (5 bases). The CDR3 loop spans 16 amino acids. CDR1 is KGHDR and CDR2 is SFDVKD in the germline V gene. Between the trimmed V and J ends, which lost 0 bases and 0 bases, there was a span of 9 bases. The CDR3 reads CATSDLTRSSTDTQYF. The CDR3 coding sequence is TGTGCCACCAGTGATTTGACTAGGTCTAGCACAGATACGCAGTATTTT.

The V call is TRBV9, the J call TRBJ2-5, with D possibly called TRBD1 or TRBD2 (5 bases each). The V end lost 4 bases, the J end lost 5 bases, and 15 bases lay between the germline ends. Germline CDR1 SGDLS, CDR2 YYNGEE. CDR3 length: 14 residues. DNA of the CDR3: TGTGCCAGCAGCCTCCCCGGGGCCGGGGAGACCCAGTACTTC. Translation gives CASSLPGAGETQYF.

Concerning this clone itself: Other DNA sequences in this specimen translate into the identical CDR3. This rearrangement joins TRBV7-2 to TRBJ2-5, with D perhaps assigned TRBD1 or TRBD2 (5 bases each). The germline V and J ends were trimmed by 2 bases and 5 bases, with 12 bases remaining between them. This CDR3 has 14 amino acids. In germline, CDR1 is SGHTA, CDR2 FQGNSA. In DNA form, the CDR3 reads TGTGCCAGCAGCTTAATCGAGGGGCGGGAGACCCAGTACTTC. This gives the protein CASSLIEGRETQYF.

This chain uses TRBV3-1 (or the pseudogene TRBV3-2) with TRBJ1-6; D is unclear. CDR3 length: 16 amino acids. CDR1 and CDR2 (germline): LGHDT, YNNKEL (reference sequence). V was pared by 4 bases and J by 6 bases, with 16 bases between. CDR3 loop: CASSPQPSIGNSPLHF. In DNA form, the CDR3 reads TGTGCCAGCAGCCCGCAGCCCTCCATCGGTAATTCACCCCTCCACTTT.

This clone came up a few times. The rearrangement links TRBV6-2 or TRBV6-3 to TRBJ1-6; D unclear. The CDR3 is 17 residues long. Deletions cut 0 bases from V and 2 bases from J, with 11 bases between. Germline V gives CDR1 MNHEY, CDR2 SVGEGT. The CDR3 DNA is TGTGCCAGCAGTTACTCGATATGGAAAACCTATAATTCACCCCTCCACTTT. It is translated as CASSYSIWKTYNSPLHF.

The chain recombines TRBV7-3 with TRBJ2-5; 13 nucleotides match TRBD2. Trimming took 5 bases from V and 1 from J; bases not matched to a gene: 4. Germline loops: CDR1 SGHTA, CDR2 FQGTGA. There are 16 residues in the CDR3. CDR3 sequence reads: CASSPTSGGLQETQYF. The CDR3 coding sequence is TGTGCCAGCAGCCCGACTAGCGGGGGGCTCCAAGAGACCCAGTACTTC.

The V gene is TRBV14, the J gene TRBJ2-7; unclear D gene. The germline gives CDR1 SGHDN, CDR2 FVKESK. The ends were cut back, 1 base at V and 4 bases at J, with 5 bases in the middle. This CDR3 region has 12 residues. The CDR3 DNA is TGTGCCAGCAGCCAAGTTAAATACGAGCAGTACTTC. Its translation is CASSQVKYEQYF.

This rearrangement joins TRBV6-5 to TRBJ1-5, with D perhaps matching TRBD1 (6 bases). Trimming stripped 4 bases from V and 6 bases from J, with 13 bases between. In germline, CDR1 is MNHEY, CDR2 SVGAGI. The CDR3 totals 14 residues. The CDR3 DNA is TGTGCCAGCAGTTCCTTGGACAGTAGTCAGCCCCAGCATTTT. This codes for CASSSLDSSQPQHF.

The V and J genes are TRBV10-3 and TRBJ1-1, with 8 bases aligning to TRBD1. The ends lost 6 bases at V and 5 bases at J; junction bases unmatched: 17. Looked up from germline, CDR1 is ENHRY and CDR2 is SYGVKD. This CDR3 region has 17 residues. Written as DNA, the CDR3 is TGTGCCATCAGAAGCACAGGGGGTGTTCTTTTGAGTACTGAAGCTTTCTTT. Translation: CAIRSTGGVLLSTEAFF.

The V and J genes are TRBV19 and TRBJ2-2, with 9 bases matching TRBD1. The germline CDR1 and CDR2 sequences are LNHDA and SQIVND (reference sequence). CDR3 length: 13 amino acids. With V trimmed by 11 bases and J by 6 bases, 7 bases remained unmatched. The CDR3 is CAGWDRVAGELFF. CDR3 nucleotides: TGTGCCGGTTGGGACAGGGTTGCCGGGGAGCTGTTTTTT.

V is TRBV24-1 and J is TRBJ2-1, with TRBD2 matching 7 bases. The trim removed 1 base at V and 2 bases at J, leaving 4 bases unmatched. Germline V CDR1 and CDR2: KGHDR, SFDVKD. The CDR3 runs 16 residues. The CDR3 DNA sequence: TGTGCCACCAGTGATTTAGCTAGCGGAGCCTACAATGAGCAGTTCTTC. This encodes CATSDLASGAYNEQFF.

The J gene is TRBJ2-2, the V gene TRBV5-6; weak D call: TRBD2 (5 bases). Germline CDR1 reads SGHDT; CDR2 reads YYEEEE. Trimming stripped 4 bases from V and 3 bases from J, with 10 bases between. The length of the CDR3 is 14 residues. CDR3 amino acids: CASSPYGDTGELFF. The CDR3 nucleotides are TGTGCCAGCAGCCCCTACGGGGACACCGGGGAGCTGTTTTTT.

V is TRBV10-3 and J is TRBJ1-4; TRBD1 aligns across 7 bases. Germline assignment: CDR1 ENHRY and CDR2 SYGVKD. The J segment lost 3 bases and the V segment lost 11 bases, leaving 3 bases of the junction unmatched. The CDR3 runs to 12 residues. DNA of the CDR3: TGTGCCGCTGGGACAGCTAATGAAAAACTGTTTTTT. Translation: CAAGTANEKLFF.

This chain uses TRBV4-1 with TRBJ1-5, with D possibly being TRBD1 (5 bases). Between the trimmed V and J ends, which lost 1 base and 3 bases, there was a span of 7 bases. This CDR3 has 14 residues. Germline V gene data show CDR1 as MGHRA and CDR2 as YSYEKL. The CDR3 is CASSQGQTNQPQHF. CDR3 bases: TGCGCCAGCAGCCAAGGACAGACCAATCAGCCCCAGCATTTT.

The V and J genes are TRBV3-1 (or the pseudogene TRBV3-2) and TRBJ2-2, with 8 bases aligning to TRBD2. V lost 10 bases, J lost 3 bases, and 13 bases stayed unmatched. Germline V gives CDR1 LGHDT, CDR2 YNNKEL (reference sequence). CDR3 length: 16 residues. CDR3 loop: CATSGRPSGYTGELFF. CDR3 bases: TGTGCCACCTCGGGGCGTCCTAGCGGGTACACCGGGGAGCTGTTTTTT.

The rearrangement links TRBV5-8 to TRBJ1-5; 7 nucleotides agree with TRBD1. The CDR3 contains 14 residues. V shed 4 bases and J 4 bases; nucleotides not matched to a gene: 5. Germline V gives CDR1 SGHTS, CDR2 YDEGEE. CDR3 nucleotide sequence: TGTGCCAGCAGCCCCGGGACAGCGAATCAGCCCCAGCATTTT. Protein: CASSPGTANQPQHF.

The CDR3 region has the DNA TGTGCCAGCTCACCACCACTGACAGGGCGAGTAAGGAATGAGCAGTTCTTC. Translating gives CASSPPLTGRVRNEQFF. The chain has TRBV18 and TRBJ2-1, with 7 bases that match TRBD1. Trimming cost V 0 bases and J 7 bases; bases outside gene matches: 12. The germline gives CDR1 KGHSH, CDR2 LQKENI. The CDR3 length is 17 residues.